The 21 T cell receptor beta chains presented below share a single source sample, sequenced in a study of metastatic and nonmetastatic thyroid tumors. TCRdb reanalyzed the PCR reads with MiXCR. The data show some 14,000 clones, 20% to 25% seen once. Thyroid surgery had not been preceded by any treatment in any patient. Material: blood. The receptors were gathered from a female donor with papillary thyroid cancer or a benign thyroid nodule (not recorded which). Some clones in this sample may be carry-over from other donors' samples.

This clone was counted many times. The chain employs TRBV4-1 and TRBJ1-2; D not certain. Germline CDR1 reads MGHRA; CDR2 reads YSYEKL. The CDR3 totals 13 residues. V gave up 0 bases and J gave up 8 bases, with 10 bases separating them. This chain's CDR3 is CASSQEAGGGYTF. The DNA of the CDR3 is TGCGCCAGCAGCCAAGAGGCCGGAGGGGGCTACACCTTC.

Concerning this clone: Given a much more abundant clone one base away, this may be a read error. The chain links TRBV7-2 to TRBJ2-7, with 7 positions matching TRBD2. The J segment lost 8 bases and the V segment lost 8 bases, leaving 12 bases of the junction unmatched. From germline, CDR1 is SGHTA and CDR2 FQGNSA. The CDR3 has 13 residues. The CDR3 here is CASGTGLPRKQYF. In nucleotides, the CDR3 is TGTGCCAGCGGCACGGGACTACCCCGGAAGCAGTACTTC.

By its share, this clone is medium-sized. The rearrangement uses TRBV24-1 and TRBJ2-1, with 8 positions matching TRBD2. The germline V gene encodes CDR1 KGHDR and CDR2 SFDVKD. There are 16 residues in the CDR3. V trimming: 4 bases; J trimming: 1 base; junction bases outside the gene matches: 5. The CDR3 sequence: CATSDLSGSSYNEQFF. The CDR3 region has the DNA TGTGCCACCAGTGACCTGAGCGGGAGTTCCTACAATGAGCAGTTCTTC.

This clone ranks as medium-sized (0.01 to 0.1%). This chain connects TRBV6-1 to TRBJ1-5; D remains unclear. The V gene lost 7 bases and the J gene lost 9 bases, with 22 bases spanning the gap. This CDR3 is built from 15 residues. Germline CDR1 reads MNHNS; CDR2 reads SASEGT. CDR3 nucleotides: TGTGCCAGCATGTCATTACACGGGGAGGTTTGGCCCCAGCATTTT. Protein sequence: CASMSLHGEVWPQHF.

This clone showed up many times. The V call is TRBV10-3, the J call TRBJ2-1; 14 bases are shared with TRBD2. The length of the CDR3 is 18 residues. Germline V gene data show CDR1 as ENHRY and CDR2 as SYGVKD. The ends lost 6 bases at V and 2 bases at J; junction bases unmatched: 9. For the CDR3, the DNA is TGTGCCATCAGCTCCGGGACTAGCGGGAGTGGAGCCTACAATGAGCAGTTCTTC. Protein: CAISSGTSGSGAYNEQFF.

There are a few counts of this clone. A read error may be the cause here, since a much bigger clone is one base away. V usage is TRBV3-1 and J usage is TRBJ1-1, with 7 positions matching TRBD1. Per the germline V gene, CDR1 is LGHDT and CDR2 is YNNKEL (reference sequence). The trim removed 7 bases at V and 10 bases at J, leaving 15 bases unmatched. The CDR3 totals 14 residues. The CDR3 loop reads CASTQGGGRDGAFF. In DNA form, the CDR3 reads TGTGCCAGCACTCAGGGGGGGGGTAGAGATGGAGCTTTCTTT.

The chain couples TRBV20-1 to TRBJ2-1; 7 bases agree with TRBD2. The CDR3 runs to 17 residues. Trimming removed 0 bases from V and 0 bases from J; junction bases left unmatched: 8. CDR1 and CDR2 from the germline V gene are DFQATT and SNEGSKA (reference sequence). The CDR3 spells CSARDPGGGPSYNEQFF. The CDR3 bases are TGCAGTGCTAGAGATCCGGGGGGAGGGCCCTCCTACAATGAGCAGTTCTTC.

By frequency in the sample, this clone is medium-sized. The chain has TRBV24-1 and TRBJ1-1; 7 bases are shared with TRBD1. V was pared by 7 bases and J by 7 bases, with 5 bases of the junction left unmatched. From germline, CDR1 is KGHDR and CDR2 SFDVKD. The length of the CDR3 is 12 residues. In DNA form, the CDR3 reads TGTGCCACCAGCCTCCCAGGGGGTGAAGCTTTCTTT. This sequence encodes CATSLPGGEAFF.

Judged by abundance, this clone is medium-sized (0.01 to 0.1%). The CDR3 nucleotides read TGTGCCAGCAGTTTAGGGGGGACTAGCGGTAACAATGAGCAGTTCTTC. It encodes CASSLGGTSGNNEQFF. The rearrangement joins TRBV28 to TRBJ2-1; 11 nucleotides agree with TRBD2. CDR1 is MDHEN, CDR2 SYDVKM, per germline. CDR3 length: 16 amino acids. The V and J ends lost 2 bases and 5 bases, in that order; junction bases with no gene match: 5.

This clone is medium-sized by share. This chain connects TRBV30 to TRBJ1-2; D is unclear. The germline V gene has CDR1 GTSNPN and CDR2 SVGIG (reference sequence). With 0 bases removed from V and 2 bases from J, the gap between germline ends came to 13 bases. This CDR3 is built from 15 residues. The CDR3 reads CAWSVRARHNYGYTF. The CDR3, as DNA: TGTGCCTGGAGTGTAAGGGCCAGGCACAACTATGGCTACACCTTC.

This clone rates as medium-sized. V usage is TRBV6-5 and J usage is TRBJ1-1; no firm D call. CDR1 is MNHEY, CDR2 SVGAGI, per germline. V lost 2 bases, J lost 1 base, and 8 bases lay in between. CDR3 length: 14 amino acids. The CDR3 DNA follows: TGTGCCAGCAGTTACCGGGCAGGGAACACTGAAGCTTTCTTT. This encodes CASSYRAGNTEAFF.

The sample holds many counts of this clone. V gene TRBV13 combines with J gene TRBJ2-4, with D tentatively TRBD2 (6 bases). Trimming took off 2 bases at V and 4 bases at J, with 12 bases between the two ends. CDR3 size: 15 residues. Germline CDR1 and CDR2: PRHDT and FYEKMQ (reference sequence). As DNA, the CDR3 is TGTGCCAGCAGCTTACTCCCGGGAGAAAAAAACATTCAGTACTTC. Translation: CASSLLPGEKNIQYF.

The CDR3 bases are TGTGCCAGCAGTTACGGGACAGAAGATAACACCGGGGAGCTGTTTTTT. As protein: CASSYGTEDNTGELFF. V gene TRBV6-6 combines with J gene TRBJ2-2, with 7 bases aligning to TRBD1. The length of the CDR3 is 16 residues. Germline lookup yields CDR1 MNHNY and CDR2 SVGAGI (reference sequence). V lost 2 bases, J lost 2 bases, and 5 bases stayed unmatched.

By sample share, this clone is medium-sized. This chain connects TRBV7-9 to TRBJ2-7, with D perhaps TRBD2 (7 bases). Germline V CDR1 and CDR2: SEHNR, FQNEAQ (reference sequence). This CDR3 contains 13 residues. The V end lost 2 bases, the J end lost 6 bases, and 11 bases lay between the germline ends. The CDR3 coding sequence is TGTGCCAGCAGCTTACGGGGGGCTGGCGAGCAGTACTTC. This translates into CASSLRGAGEQYF. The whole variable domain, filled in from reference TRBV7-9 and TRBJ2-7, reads DTGVSQNPRHKITKRGQNVTFRCDPISEHNRLYWYRQTLGQGPEFLTYFQNEAQLEKSRLLSDRFSAERPKGSFSTLEIQRTEQGDSAMYLCASSLRGAGEQYFGPGTRLTVT.

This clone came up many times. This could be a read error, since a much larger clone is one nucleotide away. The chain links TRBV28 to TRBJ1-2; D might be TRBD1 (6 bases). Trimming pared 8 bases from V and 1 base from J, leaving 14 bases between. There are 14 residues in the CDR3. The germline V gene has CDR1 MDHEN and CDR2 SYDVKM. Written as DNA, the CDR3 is TGTGCCAGCCGTGCACAGGGATTTAACTATGGCTACACCTTC. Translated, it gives CASRAQGFNYGYTF.

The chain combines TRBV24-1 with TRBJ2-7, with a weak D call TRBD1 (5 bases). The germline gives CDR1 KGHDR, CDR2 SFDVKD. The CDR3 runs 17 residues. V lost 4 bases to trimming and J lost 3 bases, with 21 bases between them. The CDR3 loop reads CATSDSGNLLLVYEQYF. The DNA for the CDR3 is TGTGCCACCAGTGACTCAGGGAACCTTCTCCTCGTCTACGAGCAGTACTTC.

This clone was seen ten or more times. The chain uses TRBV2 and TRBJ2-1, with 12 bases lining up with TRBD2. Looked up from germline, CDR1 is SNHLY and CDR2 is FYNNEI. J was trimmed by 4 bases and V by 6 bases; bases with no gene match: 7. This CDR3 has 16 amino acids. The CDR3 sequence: CASSAPGLAGYNEQFF. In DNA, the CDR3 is TGTGCCAGCAGCGCACCGGGACTAGCGGGTTACAATGAGCAGTTCTTC.

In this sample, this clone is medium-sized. CDR3 sequence (DNA): TGTGCCAGCAGACTAGCGGGAGCCCGTCCGGAGCAGTACGTC. This translates into CASRLAGARPEQYV. V usage is TRBV2 and J usage is TRBJ2-7; 11 nucleotides align to TRBD2. The V gene end was trimmed by 6 bases and the J gene end by 7 bases; junction bases not matched to a gene: 8. CDR3 length: 14 amino acids. The germline CDR1 and CDR2 sequences are SNHLY and FYNNEI.

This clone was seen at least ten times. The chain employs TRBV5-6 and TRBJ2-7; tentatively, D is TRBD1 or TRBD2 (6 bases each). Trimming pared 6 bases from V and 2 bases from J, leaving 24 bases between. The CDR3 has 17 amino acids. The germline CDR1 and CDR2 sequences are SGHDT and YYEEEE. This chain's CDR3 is CASNKGSGQGPTYEQYF. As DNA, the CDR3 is TGTGCCAGCAATAAAGGGAGCGGGCAGGGGCCAACCTACGAGCAGTACTTC.

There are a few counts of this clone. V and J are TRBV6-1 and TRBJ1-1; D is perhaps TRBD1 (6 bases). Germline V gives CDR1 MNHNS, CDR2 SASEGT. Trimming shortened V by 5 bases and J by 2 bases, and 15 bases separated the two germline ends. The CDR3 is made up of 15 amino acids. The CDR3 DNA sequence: TGTGCCAGCAGTCCCGGGACAAAACTCAACACTGAAGCTTTCTTT. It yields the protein CASSPGTKLNTEAFF.

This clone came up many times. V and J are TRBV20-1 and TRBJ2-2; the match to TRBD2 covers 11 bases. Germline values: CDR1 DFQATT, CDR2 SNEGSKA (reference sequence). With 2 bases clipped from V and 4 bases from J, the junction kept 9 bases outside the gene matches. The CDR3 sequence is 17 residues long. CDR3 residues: CSARSPPGLAGTGELFF. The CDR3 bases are TGCAGTGCTAGATCCCCCCCCGGACTAGCGGGCACCGGGGAGCTGTTTTTT.